These T cell receptor beta chains were read from a single sample in a study of T cell responses to AZD1222 COVID-19 vaccine. The table came from immunoSEQ multiplex PCR; TCRdb's copy has only in-frame clones and leaves some out. The sample shows roughly 150,000 clones, around 90% of them seen only once. The sample here was peripheral blood, taken on day 0 of AZD1222 vaccination. The receptors derive from an adult in good health. CDR3s include the opening cysteine and the closing phenylalanine or tryptophan. A D gene is named only where the DNA matches it firmly. For some rows the clone size is stated as once, few or many, or as a class when expanded; others skip it.

j_call	d_call	v_call	clone_size	cdr3_nt	cdr3_aa
TRBJ1-2	NA	TRBV3-1/TRBV3-2	NA	TGTGCCAGCAGCCTATATGGACAGCAGACTAACTATGGCTACACCTTC	CASSLYGQQTNYGYTF
TRBJ2-4	NA	TRBV14	NA	TGTGCCAGCAGCCAAGAGGGGATAATAGGGACCAAAAACATTCAGTACTTC	CASSQEGIIGTKNIQYF
TRBJ2-1	NA	TRBV18	NA	TGTGCCAGCTCCCGCCTTGGGGGTTTTGATTACAATGAGCAGTTCTTC	CASSRLGGFDYNEQFF
TRBJ1-1	NA	TRBV12-3/TRBV12-4	NA	TGTGCCAGCAGTTGCCCGGGGGGCACTGAAGCTTTCTTT	CASSCPGGTEAFF
TRBJ1-1	TRBD1	TRBV11-2	NA	TGTGCCAGCAGCCGCGGGACAGGGGGCTGGAGAAACACTGAAGCTTTCTTT	CASSRGTGGWRNTEAFF
TRBJ1-1	NA	TRBV2	NA	TGTGCCAGCAGTAGGGACGGAAACACTGAAGCTTTCTTT	CASSRDGNTEAFF
TRBJ1-2	NA	TRBV4-1	NA	TGCGCCAGCAGCCAAGATAGCATTAACTATGGCTACACCTTC	CASSQDSINYGYTF
TRBJ2-5	TRBD2	TRBV18	NA	TGTGCCAGCTCACCAGTCCCTCTCGGGGGGGACGGAGAGACCCAGTACTTC	CASSPVPLGGDGETQYF
TRBJ1-6	NA	TRBV15	NA	TGTGCCACCAGCAGAGCGGGACGGGGAGGATCACCCCTCCACTTT	CATSRAGRGGSPLHF
TRBJ2-3	TRBD2	TRBV28	NA	TGTGCCAGTCTACCTCCTAGCGGGAGGACCCCAGCGGGAACAGATACGCAGTATTTT	CASLPPSGRTPAGTDTQYF
TRBJ1-1	TRBD1	TRBV5-6	NA	TGTGCCAGCAGCTTGAGATGGACAGGTAGCGAAGCTTTCTTT	CASSLRWTGSEAFF
TRBJ2-2	NA	TRBV9	NA	TGTGCCAGCAGCCCAAACACCGGGGAGCTGTTTTTT	CASSPNTGELFF
TRBJ2-3	TRBD2	TRBV10-3	NA	TGTGCCATCAGTGCGAACACCGGGACTAGCGGGGGGGTAGGCGCGGATACGCAGTATTTT	CAISANTGTSGGVGADTQYF
TRBJ1-2	NA	TRBV3-1/TRBV3-2	NA	TGTGCCAGCAGCTCCCAAGGAGTTGGGAACTATGGCTACACCTTC	CASSSQGVGNYGYTF
TRBJ2-7	NA	TRBV4-1	once	TGCGCCAGCAGCCAAGAGTCCCTGGGGATAGGGCCAGGCTACGAGCAGTACTTC	CASSQESLGIGPGYEQYF
TRBJ2-1	NA	TRBV2	NA	TGTGCCAGCAGACAAGAGCTAGCCCTCCTCTACAATGAGCAGTTCTTC	CASRQELALLYNEQFF
TRBJ1-1	NA	TRBV7-2	NA	TGTGCCAGCAGCTTTGATATGGGGCCTGCTTTCTTT	CASSFDMGPAFF
TRBJ2-7	TRBD1	TRBV5-1	NA	TGCGCCAGCAGCTTTCTACAGGGGGCGGCCTACGAGCAGTACTTC	CASSFLQGAAYEQYF
TRBJ2-4	TRBD1	TRBV7-9	NA	TGTGCCAGCAGCTTCCCCTCAGGACAGGCCGAGAGCATTCAGTACTTC	CASSFPSGQAESIQYF
TRBJ2-1	TRBD2	TRBV7-6	NA	TGTGCCAGCAGGCGACTAGCGGGGGGTACCTACAATGAGCAGTTCTTC	CASRRLAGGTYNEQFF